This T cell receptor beta chain was sequenced during a study of T cell responses to AZD1222 COVID-19 vaccine. Study observations and caveats: Donors were chiefly white British, with a greater number of females, and clonal diversity was perhaps underestimated. Recipients of AZD1222 seropositive at baseline numbered only 6 or 7. Dominant CD4 TCR responses targeted spike regions 160-218 and 743-854. Nearly half of spike-specific TCRs reportedly target unmutated variant regions.

The count of this clone is one. What it binds is not known. The CDR3 is made up of 16 amino acids. J was trimmed by 2 bases and V by 0 bases; bases with no gene match: 4. The germline V gene encodes CDR1 SGHNT and CDR2 YYREEE (reference sequence). The data were produced by immunoSEQ multiplex PCR, yet TCRdb's version contains in-frame clones alone and is incomplete. The sample lists roughly 140,000 clones; 75% to 85% were seen once. Sample: peripheral blood, taken on day 0 of MenACWY control vaccination. This TCR was sampled from an adult in good health. The chain is built from TRBV5-4 and TRBJ2-5; 10 bases agree with TRBD2. CDR3 coding DNA: TGTGCCAGCAGCTTGGGGACTAGCGGAAGTCAAGAGACCCAGTACTTC. Its translation: CASSLGTSGSQETQYF.